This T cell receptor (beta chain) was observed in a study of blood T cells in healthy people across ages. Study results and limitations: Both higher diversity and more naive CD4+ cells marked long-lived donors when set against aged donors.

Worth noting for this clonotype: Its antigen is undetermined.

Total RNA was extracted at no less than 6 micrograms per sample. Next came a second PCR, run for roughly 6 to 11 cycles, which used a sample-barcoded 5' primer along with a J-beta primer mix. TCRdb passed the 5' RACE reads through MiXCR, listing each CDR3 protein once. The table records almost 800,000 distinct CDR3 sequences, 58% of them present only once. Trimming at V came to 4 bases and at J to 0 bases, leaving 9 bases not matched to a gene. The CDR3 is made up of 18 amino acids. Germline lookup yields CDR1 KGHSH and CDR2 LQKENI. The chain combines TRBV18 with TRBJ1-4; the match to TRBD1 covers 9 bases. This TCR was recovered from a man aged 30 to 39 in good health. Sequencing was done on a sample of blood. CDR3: CASSLYSGTGSTNEKLFF. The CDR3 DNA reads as TGTGCCAGCTCACTATACTCCGGGACAGGGTCAACTAATGAAAAACTGTTTTTT.